This TCR beta chain is drawn from a study of T cells after yellow fever vaccination. CDR1 SGHNT and CDR2 YYREEE come from the germline V gene (reference sequence). V was clipped by 2 bases and J by 0 bases, with 18 bases between them. The CDR3 consists of 19 residues. This clonotype turned up a few times. TCRdb reprocessed the 5' RACE reads via MiXCR and lists one record per CDR3 protein. Among hundreds of thousands of distinct CDR3 sequences, less than 4.5% were seen once, and the ten largest hold 20% to 25%. This sample comprised PBMCs, obtained on the day of the yellow fever booster vaccination. This sequence was found in a man between 18 and 35 years old who received the YFV17D yellow fever vaccine. This rearrangement joins TRBV5-4 to TRBJ2-6; D perhaps matches TRBD1 (6 bases). CDR3 in amino acids: CASSFRRTDYFSGANVLTF. In DNA, the CDR3 is TGTGCCAGCAGCTTCCGCAGGACAGACTATTTCTCTGGGGCCAACGTCCTGACTTTC.